What follows are 21 T cell receptor beta chains derived from one specimen sequenced in a study of blood T cell repertoires in COVID-19. Here immunoSEQ multiplex PCR was the method, and the copy in TCRdb shows in-frame clones only, minus some. Of about 370,000 clones detected, around 89% appear once; the ten largest clones hold around 1%. The sample comprised PBMCs or T cells enriched from blood (not recorded which). These receptors originate from a man between 18 and 35 years old who had recovered from COVID-19.

The V and J genes are TRBV4-2 and TRBJ1-1; no reliable D call. The V end lost 4 bases, the J end lost 3 bases, and 9 bases lay between the germline ends. CDR3 length: 13 residues. Germline V lookup: CDR1 LGHNA, CDR2 YNFKEQ. The CDR3 region has the DNA TGTGCCAGCAGCCTAGACATAGACACTGAAGCTTTCTTT. This sequence encodes CASSLDIDTEAFF.

The chain couples TRBV14 to TRBJ2-4; D perhaps matches TRBD1 (6 bases). V lost 5 bases, J lost 0 bases, and 14 bases lay in between. Per germline, CDR1 SGHDN and CDR2 FVKESK. This CDR3 region has 16 residues. The CDR3 nucleotides read TGTGCCAGCAGCATACGAGGGGGTTTAGCCAAAAACATTCAGTACTTC. This sequence encodes CASSIRGGLAKNIQYF.

The V and J genes are TRBV28 and TRBJ1-2, with 12 bases fitting TRBD1. Germline-derived CDR1 and CDR2 are MDHEN and SYDVKM. CDR3 length: 15 amino acids. The V and J ends lost 8 bases and 4 bases, in that order; junction bases with no gene match: 8. CDR3 region: CASHGTGGGFYGYTF. The CDR3 coding sequence is TGTGCCAGCCACGGGACAGGGGGCGGGTTCTATGGCTACACCTTC.

V and J are TRBV6-2 or TRBV6-3 and TRBJ2-7; perhaps TRBD1 as D (6 bases). The CDR3 runs 13 residues. Deletions cut 5 bases from V and 3 bases from J, with 11 bases between. The germline CDR1 and CDR2 sequences are MNHEY and SVGEGT. This CDR3 is CASSRQVYYEQYF. CDR3 DNA sequence: TGTGCCAGCAGTAGACAGGTATACTACGAGCAGTACTTC.

The chain employs TRBV6-4 and TRBJ2-2, with D unclear. V lost 4 bases, J lost 4 bases, and 10 bases lay in between. The CDR3 loop spans 14 amino acids. Germline-derived CDR1 and CDR2 are MRHNA and SNTAGT. DNA of the CDR3: TGTGCCAGCAGTGCGGTATGGAGCACCGGGGAGCTGTTTTTT. Its protein is CASSAVWSTGELFF.

The chain recombines TRBV25-1 with TRBJ1-6; 7 positions match TRBD1. V dropped 3 bases and J dropped 9; count of bases not matched to a gene: 5. The CDR3 spans 14 residues. Germline CDR1 is MGHDK and CDR2 is SYGVNS. CDR3 loop: CASSDQGVGSPLHF. CDR3 DNA sequence: TGTGCCAGCAGTGACCAGGGGGTGGGTTCACCCCTCCACTTT. Variable domain in full (rest from reference TRBV25-1 and TRBJ1-6): EADIYQTPRYLVIGTGKKITLECSQTMGHDKMYWYQQDPGMELHLIHYSYGVNSTEKGDLSSESTVSRIRTEHFPLTLESARPSHTSQYLCASSDQGVGSPLHFGNGTRLTVT.

J is TRBJ1-6 and V is TRBV9, with a tentative D call TRBD1 (6 bases). This CDR3 is 16 amino acids long. Trimming pared 3 bases from V and 9 bases from J, leaving 19 bases between. The germline CDR1 and CDR2 sequences are SGDLS and YYNGEE. CDR3 coding DNA: TGTGCCAGCAGCGCCTACCGACAGGCCGGGGTTTCACCCCTCCACTTT. Translation: CASSAYRQAGVSPLHF. Full variable domain (remainder filled in from reference TRBV9 and TRBJ1-6): DSGVTQTPKHLITATGQRVTLRCSPRSGDLSVYWYQQSLDQGLQFLIQYYNGEERAKGNILERFSAQQFPDLHSELNLSSLELGDSALYFCASSAYRQAGVSPLHFGNGTRLTVT.

The rearrangement joins TRBV4-1 to TRBJ1-4; the D gene is possibly TRBD1 (5 bases). Germline V lookup: CDR1 MGHRA, CDR2 YSYEKL. Trimming stripped 2 bases from V and 6 bases from J, with 10 bases between. This CDR3 region has 14 residues. CDR3: CASSQRREDEKLFF. The CDR3 DNA is TGCGCCAGCAGCCAACGCAGGGAGGATGAAAAACTGTTTTTT.

In its sample, this clone was seen once. This chain connects TRBV15 to TRBJ1-6; possibly TRBD1 for D (6 bases). The CDR3 loop spans 15 amino acids. Germline-derived CDR1 and CDR2 are LNHNV and YYDKDF (reference sequence). V lost 1 base to trimming and J lost 7 bases, with 11 bases between them. The CDR3 here is CATSRGTTGNSPLHF. DNA of the CDR3: TGTGCCACCAGCAGAGGTACTACAGGGAATTCACCCCTCCACTTT.

This clone came up a few times. The chain employs TRBV27 and TRBJ1-1, with D possibly being TRBD1 (5 bases). Trimming left V 4 bases short and J 11 bases short, with 20 bases between. Germline-derived CDR1 and CDR2 are MNHEY and SMNVEV (reference sequence). The CDR3 totals 14 residues. The CDR3 nucleotides read TGTGCCAGCAGTTCGACAGCACTAACCATGTTTGCTTTCTTT. Its protein is CASSSTALTMFAFF.

The J gene is TRBJ2-5, the V gene TRBV25-1, with 9 bases lining up with TRBD2. This CDR3 region has 15 residues. Germline values: CDR1 MGHDK, CDR2 SYGVNS. The V segment lost 3 bases and the J segment 2 bases; nucleotides outside the gene matches: 4. The CDR3, as DNA: TGTGCCAGCAGTGAGCTAGCGGGGTGGCAAGAGACCCAGTACTTC. Its protein product is CASSELAGWQETQYF.

V is TRBV4-3 and J is TRBJ2-7; D is unclear. With 4 bases removed from V and 2 bases from J, the gap between germline ends came to 15 bases. CDR1 and CDR2 from the germline V gene are LGHNA and YSLEER. CDR3 size: 15 residues. CDR3 amino acids: CASSPTPQATYEQYF. CDR3 coding DNA: TGCGCCAGCAGCCCTACTCCCCAGGCTACCTACGAGCAGTACTTC.

The chain combines TRBV9 with TRBJ2-3, with D perhaps matching TRBD2 (5 bases). The CDR3 totals 13 residues. V shed 4 bases and J shed 3 bases, with 9 bases lying between them. The germline gives CDR1 SGDLS, CDR2 YYNGEE. CDR3 bases: TGTGCCAGCAGCCTGGACTTTACAGATACGCAGTATTTT. This codes for CASSLDFTDTQYF.

The chain is built from TRBV2 and TRBJ2-3; 10 positions agree with TRBD2. V lost 6 bases to trimming and J lost 1 base; unmatched junction nucleotides: 4. The CDR3 totals 15 residues. Germline CDR1 reads SNHLY; CDR2 reads FYNNEI. CDR3 amino acids: CASRTAGGGTDTQYF. CDR3 sequence (DNA): TGTGCCAGCAGGACAGCGGGAGGGGGCACAGATACGCAGTATTTT.

The V gene is TRBV7-2, the J gene TRBJ2-3, with 8 bases aligning to TRBD1. The CDR3 has 15 amino acids. CDR1 and CDR2 (germline): SGHTA, FQGNSA. V lost 3 bases and J lost 2; bases outside the gene matches: 4. The CDR3 spells CASSLFRGPTDTQYF. CDR3 DNA sequence: TGTGCCAGCAGCTTGTTCAGGGGGCCCACAGATACGCAGTATTTT.

This clone showed up just once. The chain has TRBV18 and TRBJ2-1; TRBD1 matches at 7 bases. This CDR3 region has 15 residues. Germline values: CDR1 KGHSH, CDR2 LQKENI. With 0 bases clipped from V and 8 bases from J, the junction kept 7 bases outside the gene matches. As DNA, the CDR3 is TGTGCCAGCTCACCACCGTCGACAGGGTCCCATGAGCAGTTCTTC. The encoded protein is CASSPPSTGSHEQFF.

The V gene is TRBV29-1, the J gene TRBJ2-7; 8 nucleotides align to TRBD1. Germline trimming cut 4 bases from V and 2 bases from J; bases unmatched to any gene: 4. The CDR3 contains 13 residues. Germline V CDR1 and CDR2: SQVTM, ANQGSEA. The CDR3 bases are TGCAGCGTTGGACAGGGGAAGGCCTACGAGCAGTACTTC. This gives the protein CSVGQGKAYEQYF.

This chain uses TRBV3-1 (or the pseudogene TRBV3-2) with TRBJ1-1; D is unclear. The CDR3 extends over 12 amino acids. V lost 0 bases and J lost 6, with 5 bases in between. Germline V gene data show CDR1 as LGHDT and CDR2 as YNNKEL (reference sequence). CDR3 coding DNA: TGTGCCAGCAGCCAAGATCGGGCTGAAGCTTTCTTT. Protein sequence: CASSQDRAEAFF.

This chain connects TRBV7-6 to TRBJ1-5; 12 nucleotides line up with TRBD1. CDR1 is SGHVS and CDR2 is FNYEAQ in the germline V gene. With V trimmed by 4 bases and J by 7 bases, 5 bases remained unmatched. The CDR3 has 15 amino acids. The CDR3 coding sequence is TGTGCCAGCAGCTCCGGGACAGGGGGCGTCCAGCCCCAGCATTTT. Its translation is CASSSGTGGVQPQHF.

The chain has TRBV5-1 and TRBJ2-2, with 8 bases lining up with TRBD2. The CDR3 consists of 15 residues. CDR1 is SGHRS and CDR2 is YFSETQ in the germline V gene. V lost 3 bases, J lost 3 bases, and 4 bases stayed unmatched. CDR3 sequence reads: CASSSGGEYTGELFF. CDR3 in DNA: TGCGCCAGCAGCTCCGGGGGGGAATACACCGGGGAGCTGTTTTTT. The whole variable domain, remainder taken from reference TRBV5-1 and TRBJ2-2, is KAGVTQTPRYLIKTRGQQVTLSCSPISGHRSVSWYQQTPGQGLQFLFEYFSETQRNKGNFPGRFSGRQFSNSRSEMNVSTLELGDSALYLCASSSGGEYTGELFFGEGSRLTVL.

The rearrangement links TRBV3-1 (or the pseudogene TRBV3-2) to TRBJ2-2; TRBD1 aligns across 10 bases. The germline V gene has CDR1 LGHDT and CDR2 YNNKEL (reference sequence). The CDR3 consists of 14 residues. The J segment lost 7 bases and the V segment lost 4 bases, leaving 3 bases of the junction unmatched. CDR3 DNA sequence: TGTGCCAGCAGCCCAGGGACAGGGGACGGGGAGCTGTTTTTT. Translated, it gives CASSPGTGDGELFF.